This T cell receptor beta chain was recovered during a study of blood T cell repertoires in COVID-19. Study background: PBMCs, B-cell-depleted T cells, or T cells were the source of the cDNA or gDNA that made up the material.

In the source study's methods: Nucleated cell number was recorded as an estimate derived from reference gene primer amplification. Some clones are missing from TCRdb's copy, which holds only in-frame ones; the method was immunoSEQ multiplex PCR. The V and J calls and clone size come from that table; D and trimming were worked out from the DNA. This table has 250,000 to 300,000 clones, 75% to 90% appearing once. The CDR3 sequence is 16 residues long. Germline-derived CDR1 and CDR2 are LNHDA and SQIVND (reference sequence). Trimming left V 5 bases short and J 4 bases short, with 18 bases between. This TCR derives from a woman in her sixties with acute or convalescent COVID-19. Sample: peripheral blood. The J gene is TRBJ2-1, the V gene TRBV19, with no clear D. The CDR3 region has the DNA TGTGCCAGTAGTCGACAAGAATTTGGGTTATACAATGAGCAGTTCTTC. Encoded protein: CASSRQEFGLYNEQFF.